This TCR beta chain was sequenced in a study of blood T cell repertoires in COVID-19. The CDR3 runs 18 residues. Trimming left V 0 bases short and J 1 base short, with 14 bases between. Germline CDR1 and CDR2: SGHRS and YFSETQ. Per the original methods: Nucleated cell counts were estimated from reference gene primer amplification. Data came from immunoSEQ multiplex PCR; TCRdb stores just in-frame clones and leaves some out. D and trimming were read from the DNA, whereas the V and J calls and clone size are those reported in that table. The data show about 180,000 clones, approximately 88% seen once. Specimen: peripheral blood. The chain couples TRBV5-1 to TRBJ2-6; D is possibly TRBD2 (6 bases). This sequence originates from a middle-aged woman with COVID-19, enrolled during active disease. DNA for the CDR3: TGCGCCAGCAGCTTGGTCGGGGGAGAGGGGTCTGGGGCCAACGTCCTGACTTTC. Protein product: CASSLVGGEGSGANVLTF.